Listed below are T cell receptor beta chains from one sample, sequenced in a study of graft-versus-host responses after intestinal transplantation. This table comes from immunoSEQ multiplex PCR, and its TCRdb copy is limited to in-frame clones, with some not included. This table has 23,000 or so clones, more than 75% appearing once. Antigen specificity for these receptors is unknown. The sample here was unstimulated CD8+ T cells sorted from spleen or lymph node cells, taken before transplant. The receptors here all came from a human donor who was the organ donor for an intestinal transplant. Each CDR3 is given with its conserved first and last residue. The order of the fields is CDR3 length, V gene, D gene, clone size, J gene, CDR3 DNA, CDR3 protein. The D gene is left open where the match is weak. Only some rows state a clone size, as once, few, many or a class for expanded clones.

16	TRBV18	NA	NA	TRBJ2-5	TGTGCCAGCTCACCATATGAGGGGTACTACCAAGAGACCCAGTACTTC	CASSPYEGYYQETQYF
14	TRBV13	TRBD1	NA	TRBJ1-5	TGTGCCAGCAGCTTAGGCCCAGGGGGCCAGCCCCAGCATTTT	CASSLGPGGQPQHF
15	TRBV5-6	NA	NA	TRBJ1-6	TGTGCCAGCAGCTTGATCCGGCAGGGTAATTCACCCCTCCACTTT	CASSLIRQGNSPLHF
13	TRBV6-4	TRBD1	few	TRBJ1-2	TGTGCCAGCAGTCCCGGGACAGGGGGCGGCTACACCTTC	CASSPGTGGGYTF
12	TRBV4-1	NA	NA	TRBJ2-1	TGCGCCAGCAGCCAAGGAGGGGACCCCCCGCTCTTC	CASSQGGDPPLF
18	TRBV5-4	TRBD2	NA	TRBJ2-3	TGTGCCAGCAGCTCCGGGACTAGCGGGAGGGCCGGGCCAGATACGCAGTATTTT	CASSSGTSGRAGPDTQYF
15	TRBV2	TRBD2	once	TRBJ2-1	TGTGCCAGCAGTTCCATAGCGGGAGGGGACAATGAGCAGTTCTTC	CASSSIAGGDNEQFF
12	TRBV5-6	NA	NA	TRBJ2-3	TGTGCCAGCAGCCCAGCCATGGATACGCAGTATTTT	CASSPAMDTQYF
15	TRBV27	TRBD1	NA	TRBJ2-2	TGTGCCAGAATCGGGACAGCCTTTAACACCGGGGAGCTGTTTTTT	CARIGTAFNTGELFF
15	TRBV5-1	NA	NA	TRBJ2-7	TGCGCCAGCAGCTTAGGAGCTAGTCACTTACTCGAGCAGTACTTC	CASSLGASHLLEQYF
13	TRBV5-1	NA	NA	TRBJ2-7	TGCGCCAGCAGCTACGGGGGGCCCTACGAGCAGTACTTC	CASSYGGPYEQYF
13	TRBV19	NA	NA	TRBJ1-2	TGTGCCACCACCATGGGGGTAAACTATGGCTACACCTTC	CATTMGVNYGYTF
12	TRBV7-9	NA	NA	TRBJ2-7	TGTGCCAGCAACGGGCCGGAATACGAGCAGTACTTC	CASNGPEYEQYF
15	TRBV27	TRBD2	NA	TRBJ2-3	TGTGCCAGCAGTTTATACGAGGCGGGAGTGGGTACGCAGTATTTT	CASSLYEAGVGTQYF
19	TRBV19	NA	NA	TRBJ1-1	TGTGCCAGTAGTGGAGGGTGGGAGGAAGTAGAACGTCGTAGCACTGAAGCTTTCTTT	CASSGGWEEVERRSTEAFF
16	TRBV4-1	NA	few	TRBJ2-4	TGCGCCAGCAGCCAACGACCGGGTCAATGGATAAACATTCAGTACTTC	CASSQRPGQWINIQYF
13	TRBV6-6	NA	NA	TRBJ2-7	TGTGCCAGCATCCCGGGACCACCGTACGAGCAGTACTTC	CASIPGPPYEQYF
13	TRBV4-3	TRBD1	NA	TRBJ2-1	TGCGCCAGCAGCCAGTACAGGGGCGATGAGCAGTTCTTC	CASSQYRGDEQFF
13	TRBV5-4	NA	NA	TRBJ2-5	TGTGCCAGCAGCCCAGACGGGGAGGAGACCCAGTACTTC	CASSPDGEETQYF
12	TRBV12-5	NA	NA	TRBJ1-2	TGTGCTAGTGGTTTGGCGATGGAGGGCTACACCTTC	CASGLAMEGYTF
15	TRBV4-2	NA	NA	TRBJ2-7	TGTGCCAGCAGCCAAGATGGTACTAGCTCCGACGAGCAGTACTTC	CASSQDGTSSDEQYF
13	TRBV28	TRBD1	once	TRBJ2-5	TGTGCCAGCAGGGACAGGGGGCTGGAGACCCAGTACTTC	CASRDRGLETQYF
13	TRBV4-1	TRBD2	NA	TRBJ2-5	TGCGCCAGTCTCGGGACTAGCAGCGAGACCCAGTACTTC	CASLGTSSETQYF
17	TRBV19	NA	NA	TRBJ2-1	TGTGCCAGTAGGCCGCCTGGGTTACAGCTAACATTCCATGAGCAGTTCTTC	CASRPPGLQLTFHEQFF
20	TRBV4-1	TRBD2	NA	TRBJ2-3	TGCGCCAGCAGCCATGAGCCTCTAGCGGGAAGGGGTCCTAGCACAGATACGCAGTATTTT	CASSHEPLAGRGPSTDTQYF
17	TRBV7-9	TRBD2	NA	TRBJ2-1	TGTGCCAGCAGCTTAGCCGCTAGCGGGAGGTCAAACAATGAGCAGTTCTTC	CASSLAASGRSNNEQFF
13	TRBV2	NA	NA	TRBJ2-5	TGTGCCAGCAGTGGGACTGGAGAAGAGACCCAGTACTTC	CASSGTGEETQYF
19	TRBV4-1	TRBD2	NA	TRBJ2-3	TGCGCCAGCAGCCATTTGTTTGGAACTAGCGGGGCTAGCACAGATACGCAGTATTTT	CASSHLFGTSGASTDTQYF
14	TRBV5-1	NA	NA	TRBJ1-4	TGCGCCAGCAGCCCTTCGGGAGTCAGTGAAAAACTGTTTTTT	CASSPSGVSEKLFF
14	TRBV4-1	NA	NA	TRBJ1-2	TGCGCCAGCAGCCAATATGCGGCAGGGGATGGCTACACCTTC	CASSQYAAGDGYTF
16	TRBV6-1	TRBD1	NA	TRBJ2-2	TGTGCCAGCAGTGACGGGGGACAGGGGAACACCGGGGAGCTGTTTTTT	CASSDGGQGNTGELFF
15	TRBV27	NA	NA	TRBJ2-1	TGTGCCAGCAGTTTAGGCAGCAGCTCCTACAATGAGCAGTTCTTC	CASSLGSSSYNEQFF
16	TRBV4-3	TRBD1	NA	TRBJ1-4	TGCGCCAGCAGCCAAGATATTCCCAGGGGGGGGGAAAAACTGTTTTTT	CASSQDIPRGGEKLFF
12	TRBV19	NA	NA	TRBJ1-5	TGTGCCAGTAGATATAGCAATCAGCCCCAGCATTTT	CASRYSNQPQHF
15	TRBV27	TRBD1	few	TRBJ1-6	TGTGCCAGCAGTTTATCGGGACAGGGGTATTCACCCCTCCACTTT	CASSLSGQGYSPLHF
13	TRBV6-5	NA	NA	TRBJ1-2	TGTGCCAGCAGTCCTCTAGGGGACTATGGCTACACCTTC	CASSPLGDYGYTF
14	TRBV4-1	TRBD2	NA	TRBJ2-7	TGCGCCAGCAGCCCGGGACTAGCGGGAGACGAGCAGTACTTC	CASSPGLAGDEQYF
12	TRBV12-5	NA	once	TRBJ2-2	TGTGCTAGTGGTTTGACAGGCGGGGAGCTGTTTTTT	CASGLTGGELFF
19	TRBV2	TRBD2	NA	TRBJ2-1	TGTGCCAGCAGTCCTAACACCGAGACTAGCGGAACAACCTACAATGAGCAGTTCTTC	CASSPNTETSGTTYNEQFF
16	TRBV5-8	TRBD1	few	TRBJ2-7	TGTGCCAGCAGCATCCGGGACAGTCTATCTCCCTACGAGCAGTACTTC	CASSIRDSLSPYEQYF
15	TRBV11-3	TRBD2	NA	TRBJ2-3	TGTGCCAGCAGCTCCTGGACTAGGTCTGAAGATACGCAGTATTTT	CASSSWTRSEDTQYF
15	TRBV4-3	NA	NA	TRBJ2-1	TGCGCCAGCAGCCAAGATCCCCTAGCAGACAATGAGCAGTTCTTC	CASSQDPLADNEQFF
14	TRBV19	NA	NA	TRBJ2-1	TGTGCCAGTAGTATAGTTAGTGTTTCCAATGAGCAGTTCTTC	CASSIVSVSNEQFF
14	TRBV5-5	TRBD1	NA	TRBJ1-2	TGTGCCAGCAGCTTGACAGGGGAGCCGTATGGCTACACCTTC	CASSLTGEPYGYTF
16	TRBV4-1	TRBD2	NA	TRBJ2-7	TGCGCCAGCAGCCAAGATTGGCGGCCCGCGGGGGACGAGCAGTACTTC	CASSQDWRPAGDEQYF
15	TRBV6-1	TRBD1	NA	TRBJ2-3	TGTGCCAGCAGCCACCGGGACAGGGCCACAGATACGCAGTATTTT	CASSHRDRATDTQYF